This TCR beta chain is drawn from a study of blood T cell repertoires in COVID-19. Background on the study: Samples taken during acute and convalescent COVID-19 were collected in the United States, Italy and Spain.

The age range of participants was about 18 to 90 years, with residence in about two dozen US areas. Donors of Cohort 3 who recovered were those that had two negative PCRs, clearance, or symptom resolution. Only in-frame clones appear in the TCRdb table, and some are missing; sequencing was by immunoSEQ multiplex PCR. The table shows approximately 450,000 clones, with 80% to 90% occurring only once. This CDR3 region has 14 residues. Trimming pared 3 bases from V and 4 bases from J, leaving 13 bases between. Germline CDR1 is MDHEN and CDR2 is SYDVKM. The sequence was collected from a man aged 25-45 years who had recovered from COVID-19. The sequencing input was PBMCs or T cells enriched from blood (not recorded which). The chain links TRBV28 to TRBJ2-7; D gene uncertain. The CDR3, as DNA: TGTGCCAGCAGTTTTAATTCCCTGAGATACGAGCAGTACTTC. Translation: CASSFNSLRYEQYF. The full variable domain, completed using reference TRBV28 and TRBJ2-7, is DVKVTQSSRYLVKRTGEKVFLECVQDMDHENMFWYRQDPGLGLRLIYFSYDVKMKEKGDIPEGYSVSREKKERFSLILESASTNQTSMYLCASSFNSLRYEQYFGPGTRLTVT.